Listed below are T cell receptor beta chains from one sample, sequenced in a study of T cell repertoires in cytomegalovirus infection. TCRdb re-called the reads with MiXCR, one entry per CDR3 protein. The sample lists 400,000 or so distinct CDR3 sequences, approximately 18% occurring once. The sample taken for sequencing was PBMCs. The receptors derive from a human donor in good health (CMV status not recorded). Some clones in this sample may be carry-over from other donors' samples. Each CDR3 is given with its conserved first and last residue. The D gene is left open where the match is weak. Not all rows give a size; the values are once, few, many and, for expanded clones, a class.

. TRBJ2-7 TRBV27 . CASNPSGGDYEQYF TGTGCCAGCAATCCATCCGGAGGGGACTACGAGCAGTACTTC
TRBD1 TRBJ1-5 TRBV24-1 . CATSAQGVFQPQHF TGTGCCACCAGTGCCCAGGGGGTATTTCAGCCCCAGCATTTT
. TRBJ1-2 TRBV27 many CASSLEGRLDGYTF TGTGCCAGCTCCTTGGAGGGGCGTCTCGATGGCTACACCTTC
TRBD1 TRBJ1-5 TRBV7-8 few CASSSDRYQPQHF TGTGCCAGCAGCTCGGACAGGTATCAGCCCCAGCATTTT
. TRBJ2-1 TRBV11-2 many CASSLGGGTPPSAEQFF TGTGCCAGCAGCTTAGGAGGTGGGACTCCACCTTCGGCTGAGCAGTTCTTC
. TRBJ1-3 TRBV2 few CATTGSRSGNTIYF TGTGCCACTACAGGGTCGAGATCTGGAAACACCATATATTTT
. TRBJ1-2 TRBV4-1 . CASSQGLSHGYTF TGCGCCAGCAGCCAAGGACTAAGCCATGGCTACACCTTC
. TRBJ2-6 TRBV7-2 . CASSWTPWGGGAGANVLTF TGTGCCAGCAGCTGGACCCCGTGGGGGGGGGGCGCTGGGGCCAACGTCCTGACTTTC
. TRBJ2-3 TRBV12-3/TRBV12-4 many CASSITTDTQYF TGTGCCAGCAGCATTACTACAGATACGCAGTATTTT
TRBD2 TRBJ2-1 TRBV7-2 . CASSRWGGRNEQFF TGTGCCAGCAGCCGCTGGGGGGGGAGGAATGAGCAGTTCTTC
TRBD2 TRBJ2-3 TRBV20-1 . CSARLAGRPTDTQYF TGCAGTGCACGACTAGCGGGACGTCCAACAGATACGCAGTATTTT
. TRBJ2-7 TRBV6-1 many CASSRKGEQYF TGTGCCAGCAGTAGGAAGGGCGAGCAGTACTTC
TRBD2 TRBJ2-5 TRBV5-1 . CASSRTAGVGETQYF TGCGCCAGCAGCAGAACTGCGGGAGTCGGAGAGACCCAGTACTTC
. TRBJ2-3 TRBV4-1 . CASSQGHTDTQYF TGCGCCAGCAGCCAAGGACACACAGATACGCAGTATTTT
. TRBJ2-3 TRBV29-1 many CAWSQGLTDTQYF TGCGCGTGGTCGCAGGGGCTTACAGATACGCAGTATTTT
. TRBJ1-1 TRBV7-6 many CASSRFLMNTEAFF TGTGCCAGCAGCCGTTTTCTGATGAACACTGAAGCTTTCTTT
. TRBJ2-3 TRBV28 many CASSSSRQRGRSTDTQYF TGTGCCAGCAGTTCGAGCCGCCAGAGGGGGAGGTCCACAGATACGCAGTATTTT
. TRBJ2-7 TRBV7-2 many CASSLGTVLTYEQYF TGTGCCAGCAGCTTAGGGACGGTTCTCACCTACGAGCAGTACTTC
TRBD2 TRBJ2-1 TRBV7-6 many CASSLDTSGGGLEQFF TGTGCCAGCAGCTTAGACACTAGCGGGGGGGGCCTTGAGCAGTTCTTC
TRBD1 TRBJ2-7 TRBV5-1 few CASSVTGAGYEQYF TGCGCCAGCAGCGTGACAGGGGCAGGCTACGAGCAGTACTTC
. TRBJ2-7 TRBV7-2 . CASSLVGRNYERYF TGTGCCAGCAGCTTAGTTGGACGGAACTACGAGCGGTACTTC
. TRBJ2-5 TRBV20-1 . CSANRQETQYF TGCAGTGCTAACCGCCAAGAGACCCAGTACTTC
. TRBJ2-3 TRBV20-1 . CSASATASSTDTQYF TGCAGTGCTAGTGCCACTGCCTCTAGCACAGATACGCAGTATTTT
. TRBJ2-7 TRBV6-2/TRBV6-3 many CASSYLAQVGSVSYEQYF TGTGCCAGCAGTTACTTGGCCCAGGTGGGTTCCGTCTCCTACGAGCAGTACTTC
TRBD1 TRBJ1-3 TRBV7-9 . CASSSTGVGNTIYF TGTGCCAGCAGCTCGACAGGGGTAGGAAACACCATATATTTT
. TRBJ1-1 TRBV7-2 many CASSPLGPEAFF TGTGCCAGCAGCCCGCTTGGGCCTGAAGCTTTCTTT
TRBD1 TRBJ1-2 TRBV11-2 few CASSSLRRTGDNNYGYTF TGTGCCAGCAGCTCCCTTCGACGGACAGGGGATAATAACTATGGCTACACCTTC
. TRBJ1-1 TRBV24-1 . CATSDSRSGNTEAFF TGTGCCACCAGTGATTCTCGCTCGGGAAACACTGAAGCTTTCTTT
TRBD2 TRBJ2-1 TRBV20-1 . CSARVRLAGGLSSYNEQFF TGCAGTGCTAGAGTTCGACTAGCGGGGGGCCTTAGCTCCTACAATGAGCAGTTCTTC
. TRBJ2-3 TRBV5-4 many CASRGSGLFGTQYF TGTGCCAGCAGGGGATCCGGACTGTTCGGTACGCAGTATTTT
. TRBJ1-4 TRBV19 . CASSMGTSYEKLFF TGTGCCAGTAGTATGGGGACTTCGTATGAAAAACTGTTTTTT
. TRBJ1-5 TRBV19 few CASSIALYQPQHF TGTGCCAGTAGTATAGCCCTTTACCAGCCCCAGCATTTT
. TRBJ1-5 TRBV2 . CASSPTIWAQHF TGTGCCAGCAGTCCCACGATTTGGGCCCAGCATTTT
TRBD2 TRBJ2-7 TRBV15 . CATSRSGGGSSYEQYF TGTGCCACCAGCAGATCGGGGGGGGGAAGCTCCTACGAGCAGTACTTC
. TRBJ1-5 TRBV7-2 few CASSLVSRSNQPQHF TGTGCCAGCAGCTTAGTTTCGAGGAGCAATCAGCCCCAGCATTTT
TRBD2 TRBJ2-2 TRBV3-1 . CASRNPASGYTGELFF TGTGCCAGCAGAAACCCCGCTAGCGGGTACACCGGGGAGCTGTTTTTT
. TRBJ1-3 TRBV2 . CASSESYSGNTIYF TGTGCCAGCAGTGAATCTTACTCTGGAAACACCATATATTTT
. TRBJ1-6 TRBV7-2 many CASSVQAGTNSPLHF TGTGCCAGCAGCGTACAAGCAGGGACGAATTCACCCCTCCACTTT
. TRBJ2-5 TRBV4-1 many CASSQWGRRSQETQYF TGCGCCAGCAGCCAATGGGGTAGGCGGTCCCAAGAGACCCAGTACTTC
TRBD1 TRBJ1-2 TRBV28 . CASSPQRGLGYTF TGTGCCAGCAGCCCCCAGAGGGGGCTTGGCTACACCTTC
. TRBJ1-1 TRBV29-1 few CSSRGGAETEAFF TGCAGCTCGCGGGGGGGCGCGGAAACTGAAGCTTTCTTT
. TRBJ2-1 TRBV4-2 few CASSHLSTAGRSYNEQFF TGTGCCAGCAGCCACCTATCAACCGCGGGAAGGTCCTACAATGAGCAGTTCTTC